These T cell receptor beta chains were read from a single sample in a study of PD-1 and CTLA-4 blockade in melanoma. Sequencing used immunoSEQ multiplex PCR; TCRdb keeps in-frame clones, though not all of them. Among about 32,000 clones listed, 88% were seen once. The specimen comprised CD8+ T cells from peripheral blood, sampled from a patient given anti-PD-1 treatment. The origin of the receptors is a human donor with melanoma. CDR3s include the opening cysteine and the closing phenylalanine or tryptophan. The D gene is left open where the match is weak. Not all rows give a size; the values are once, few, many and, for expanded clones, a class.

J: TRBJ2-7
D: NA
V: TRBV5-6
size: NA
DNA: TGTGCCAGCAGCGGTAGACGGAGCTCCTACGAGCAGTACTTC
CDR3: CASSGRRSSYEQYF

J: TRBJ2-1
D: TRBD2
V: TRBV27
size: NA
DNA: TGTGCCAGCAGTTTACAGGGAGGGGAGCAGTTCTTC
CDR3: CASSLQGGEQFF

J: TRBJ2-2
D: TRBD2
V: TRBV27
size: NA
DNA: TGTGCCAGCAGTAACCCTGGGACTAGCGGGGGGGCGAACACCGGGGAGCTGTTTTTT
CDR3: CASSNPGTSGGANTGELFF

J: TRBJ1-5
D: TRBD1
V: TRBV6-6
size: NA
DNA: TGTGCCAGCACCGGGACAGGGGAGGTTGGCAATCAGCCCCAGCATTTT
CDR3: CASTGTGEVGNQPQHF

J: TRBJ1-2
D: NA
V: TRBV5-1
size: NA
DNA: TGCGCCAGCAGCTTCGATGTGGCTTCGGAGGGTGGCTACACCTTC
CDR3: CASSFDVASEGGYTF

J: TRBJ1-1
D: TRBD1
V: TRBV2
size: few
DNA: TGTGCCAGCAGTGAAGCCAGACAGGGGCTTAACACTGAAGCTTTCTTT
CDR3: CASSEARQGLNTEAFF

J: TRBJ2-3
D: NA
V: TRBV6-6
size: NA
DNA: TGTGCCAGCATCGACACCACAGATACGCAGTATTTT
CDR3: CASIDTTDTQYF

J: TRBJ1-1
D: TRBD1
V: TRBV11-1
size: NA
DNA: TGTGCCAGCAGCTTGGACGGGGACAGTCACACTGAAGCTTTCTTT
CDR3: CASSLDGDSHTEAFF

J: TRBJ1-1
D: TRBD1
V: TRBV5-4
size: NA
DNA: TGTGCCAGCAGCGGCCGACAGGGTCTCTTCGACACTGAAGCTTTCTTT
CDR3: CASSGRQGLFDTEAFF

J: TRBJ1-2
D: TRBD1
V: TRBV19
size: NA
DNA: TGTGCCAGTAGTGAGGACAGGGACTTCTATGGCTACACCTTC
CDR3: CASSEDRDFYGYTF

J: TRBJ2-7
D: TRBD2
V: TRBV27
size: NA
DNA: TGTGCCAGCAGTTCAACTCTAACGGGGGGCTCCTACGAGCAGTACTTC
CDR3: CASSSTLTGGSYEQYF

J: TRBJ2-5
D: NA
V: TRBV4-3
size: NA
DNA: TGCGCCAGCAACGGAAGAGGGGGTCAAGAGACCCAGTACTTC
CDR3: CASNGRGGQETQYF

J: TRBJ1-2
D: NA
V: TRBV15
size: few
DNA: TGTGCCACCAGCAGCCTGGAAGGGGATTATGGCTACACCTTC
CDR3: CATSSLEGDYGYTF

J: TRBJ1-5
D: NA
V: TRBV6-1
size: NA
DNA: TGTGCCAGCAGTGACGGGAGGACATCGAATCAGCCCCAGCATTTT
CDR3: CASSDGRTSNQPQHF

J: TRBJ2-3
D: NA
V: TRBV27
size: NA
DNA: TGTGCCAGCAGTTTATTTGCAGGGGTCGCGGATACGCAGTATTTT
CDR3: CASSLFAGVADTQYF

J: TRBJ2-7
D: NA
V: TRBV28
size: NA
DNA: TGTGCCAGCAGTTCTAGGGCCCCCTACGAGCAGTACTTC
CDR3: CASSSRAPYEQYF

J: TRBJ2-7
D: NA
V: TRBV28
size: NA
DNA: TGTGCCAGCAGTTTGGGTGACTACGAGCAGTACTTC
CDR3: CASSLGDYEQYF

J: TRBJ2-5
D: TRBD2
V: TRBV7-9
size: NA
DNA: TGTGCCAGCAGCTTTGGACTAGAAGAGACCCAGTACTTC
CDR3: CASSFGLEETQYF

J: TRBJ1-4
D: TRBD1
V: TRBV11-2
size: NA
DNA: TGTGCCAGCAGCTTAGATCTCCCGGGACAGGGGACCGCAGGTGAAAAACTGTTTTTT
CDR3: CASSLDLPGQGTAGEKLFF

J: TRBJ1-6
D: NA
V: TRBV28
size: NA
DNA: TGTGCCAGCAGTTTAGGCCCTCACCGGGACCTTTCCTATAATTCACCCCTCCACTTT
CDR3: CASSLGPHRDLSYNSPLHF

J: TRBJ2-7
D: NA
V: TRBV9
size: NA
DNA: TGTGCCAGCAGCGGCTCGGGTAGCCGGCAGTACTTC
CDR3: CASSGSGSRQYF

J: TRBJ2-7
D: NA
V: TRBV5-4
size: NA
DNA: TGTGCCAGCAGCCTCGGGACATCTACCTACGAGCAGTACTTC
CDR3: CASSLGTSTYEQYF

J: TRBJ2-7
D: NA
V: TRBV11-2
size: NA
DNA: TGTGCCAGCAGTTCTCCCGGCGGGTCCCCTCCTAACGAGCAGTACTTC
CDR3: CASSSPGGSPPNEQYF

J: TRBJ2-3
D: NA
V: TRBV28
size: NA
DNA: TGTGCCACCTACTCCCGGAGCGACTCCCAAACCACAGATACGCAGTATTTT
CDR3: CATYSRSDSQTTDTQYF

J: TRBJ2-6
D: NA
V: TRBV6-1
size: NA
DNA: TGTGCCAGCAGTGAAAACTCTGGGGCCAACGTCCTGACTTTC
CDR3: CASSENSGANVLTF

J: TRBJ1-2
D: TRBD1
V: TRBV27
size: once
DNA: TGTGCCAGCAGTTTATCCCGGGACAGGGGGCATGGCTACACCTTC
CDR3: CASSLSRDRGHGYTF

J: TRBJ1-1
D: TRBD1
V: TRBV10-1
size: few
DNA: TGCGCCAGCGGGGGGGACAGGGGGATTGTAAACACTGAAGCTTTCTTT
CDR3: CASGGDRGIVNTEAFF

J: TRBJ1-6
D: NA
V: TRBV4-3
size: NA
DNA: TGCGCCAGCAGCCAAGAGGCGGGGGTTTCGAATTCACCCCTCCACTTT
CDR3: CASSQEAGVSNSPLHF

J: TRBJ1-1
D: NA
V: TRBV3-1/TRBV3-2
size: few
DNA: TGTGCCAGCAGCCCCGCCCCGGCAGGTTCACAAGCTTTCTTT
CDR3: CASSPAPAGSQAFF

J: TRBJ2-7
D: TRBD1
V: TRBV10-3
size: NA
DNA: TGTGCCATCAGTGGGGGCCAGGGGGTCGACGAGCAGTACTTC
CDR3: CAISGGQGVDEQYF

J: TRBJ2-5
D: TRBD2
V: TRBV5-5
size: NA
DNA: TGTGCCAGCAGCTGGGGGGAGGGTTCAGAGACCCAGTACTTC
CDR3: CASSWGEGSETQYF

J: TRBJ2-7
D: NA
V: TRBV5-6
size: few
DNA: TGTGCCAGCAGCTTAGGTTACGGCTCCTACGAGCAGTACTTC
CDR3: CASSLGYGSYEQYF

J: TRBJ1-5
D: NA
V: TRBV4-1
size: NA
DNA: TGCGCCAGCAGCCAAGAGGCAGGGTATCAGCCCCAGCATTTT
CDR3: CASSQEAGYQPQHF

J: TRBJ1-2
D: NA
V: TRBV30
size: NA
DNA: TGTGCCTGGAGTGTTGGGCTGGGCGATGGCTACACCTTC
CDR3: CAWSVGLGDGYTF

J: TRBJ1-2
D: NA
V: TRBV15
size: few
DNA: TGTGCCACCACCCCGGGCCCAGGAGGAGTCTATGGCTACACCTTC
CDR3: CATTPGPGGVYGYTF

J: TRBJ2-1
D: NA
V: TRBV30
size: once
DNA: TGTGCCTGGAGCGTTGACTTGGCTGAGCAGTTCTTC
CDR3: CAWSVDLAEQFF

J: TRBJ2-2
D: TRBD1
V: TRBV10-1
size: NA
DNA: TGCGCCAGCAGTGAGTCAGAGGACAGGGCCCTAAACACCGGGGAGCTGTTTTTT
CDR3: CASSESEDRALNTGELFF

J: TRBJ1-3
D: NA
V: TRBV5-5
size: NA
DNA: TGTGCCAGCAGCTTGGCCTGGGTCTCTGGAAACACCATATATTTT
CDR3: CASSLAWVSGNTIYF

J: TRBJ1-1
D: TRBD1
V: TRBV30
size: NA
DNA: TGTGCCTTGGATAAGGGGACCCCAGGGGGCCCTGAAGCTTTCTTT
CDR3: CALDKGTPGGPEAFF

J: TRBJ1-3
D: NA
V: TRBV10-3
size: NA
DNA: TGTGCCATCAGTGAGAGGGACAACGGTGGGGACACCATATATTTT
CDR3: CAISERDNGGDTIYF

J: TRBJ1-2
D: NA
V: TRBV21-1
size: NA
DNA: TGTGCCAGCAGCAAAATTAGGAGGGGAATCCTACTATGGTATGGCTACACCTTC
CDR3: CASSKIRRGILLWYGYTF

J: TRBJ1-3
D: NA
V: TRBV4-1
size: NA
DNA: TGCGCCAGCAGTCCCAGGCGAGGAGGAAACACCATATATTTT
CDR3: CASSPRRGGNTIYF

J: TRBJ1-2
D: NA
V: TRBV27
size: NA
DNA: TGTGCCAGCAGTTCGTGGGGATGGGATGGCTACACCTTC
CDR3: CASSSWGWDGYTF

J: TRBJ2-7
D: TRBD2
V: TRBV7-2
size: once
DNA: TGTGCCAGCAGCCCTTGGACTAGCGGGGGGGCGAAGGAGCAGTACTTC
CDR3: CASSPWTSGGAKEQYF

J: TRBJ2-2
D: NA
V: TRBV10-3
size: NA
DNA: TGTGCCATCAGTTCAGGGTCCGGGGAGCTGTTTTTT
CDR3: CAISSGSGELFF

J: TRBJ1-1
D: NA
V: TRBV27
size: NA
DNA: TGTGCCAGCAGCCCAATACCGGACACTGAAGCTTTCTTT
CDR3: CASSPIPDTEAFF

J: TRBJ2-7
D: TRBD2
V: TRBV28
size: NA
DNA: TGTGCCACCCGTTCTGGACTAGCGGGGTTGGACGAGCAGTACTTC
CDR3: CATRSGLAGLDEQYF

J: TRBJ2-5
D: TRBD2
V: TRBV6-2/TRBV6-3
size: NA
DNA: TGTGCCAGCAGCGGACTAGCGGGGAGGCTTGAGACCCAGTACTTC
CDR3: CASSGLAGRLETQYF

J: TRBJ1-5
D: NA
V: TRBV10-1
size: NA
DNA: TGCGCCAGCAGACTCGGGGGGCCAGTAAAAAGCAATCAGCCCCAGCATTTT
CDR3: CASRLGGPVKSNQPQHF

J: TRBJ2-1
D: NA
V: TRBV9
size: NA
DNA: TGTGCCAGCAGCGTAGGCGGTCTAGCGTACAATGAGCAGTTCTTC
CDR3: CASSVGGLAYNEQFF

J: TRBJ1-5
D: NA
V: TRBV25-1
size: NA
DNA: TGTGCCAGCAGTGAGGATGGCAATCAGCCCCAGCATTTT
CDR3: CASSEDGNQPQHF

J: TRBJ2-5
D: NA
V: TRBV4-3
size: NA
DNA: TGCGCCAGCAGCCAAGATCACCCCCCCGGGTTGGTTGAGACCCAGTACTTC
CDR3: CASSQDHPPGLVETQYF

J: TRBJ2-3
D: NA
V: TRBV4-2
size: NA
DNA: TGTGCCAGCAGCCAAACCACAGGGAGCACAGATACGCAGTATTTT
CDR3: CASSQTTGSTDTQYF

J: TRBJ2-1
D: NA
V: TRBV6-1
size: NA
DNA: TGTGCCAGCAGTGAAGGGGGCCTCCGCTCCTACAATGAGCAGTTCTTC
CDR3: CASSEGGLRSYNEQFF

J: TRBJ1-4
D: TRBD1
V: TRBV30
size: NA
DNA: TGTGCCTGGAGTGGACAGGGTCATGAAAAACTGTTTTTT
CDR3: CAWSGQGHEKLFF

J: TRBJ2-2
D: NA
V: TRBV4-2
size: few
DNA: TGTGCCAGCAGCCAAGAAAGCGTAGAGATGGCCGGGGAGCTGTTTTTT
CDR3: CASSQESVEMAGELFF

J: TRBJ1-2
D: NA
V: TRBV5-4
size: NA
DNA: TGTGCCAGCAGCGGATCGGATGGCTACACCTTC
CDR3: CASSGSDGYTF